The clone carrying this T cell receptor beta chain was found a few times. Its antigen is unknown. Only in-frame clones appear in the TCRdb table, and some are missing; sequencing was by immunoSEQ multiplex PCR. In the table there are 50,000 to 70,000 clones, approximately 91% of which are singletons. These data originate in a study of T cells in localized non-small cell lung cancer. Study results and caveats: Tumor trailed uninvolved adjacent lung in T cell clonality, which peaked there. Heterogeneity stays possible, as sequencing covered only one tumor region. Within adjacent lung there appeared a median approximately 62 of the top 100 tumor clones. With higher T cell density in blood came longer overall survival.

With 3 bases removed from V and 6 bases from J, the gap between germline ends came to 12 bases. This CDR3 has 14 amino acids. Germline CDR1 SGHRS, CDR2 YFSETQ. The V and J genes are TRBV5-1 and TRBJ1-4; D might be TRBD1 (5 bases). The sequence was collected from a man aged 35 to 69 with stage I lung adenocarcinoma. This specimen was peripheral blood, taken before any cancer treatment. The chain's CDR3 is CASSSGRADEKLFF. In DNA, the CDR3 is TGCGCCAGCAGCTCAGGGAGGGCCGATGAAAAACTGTTTTTT.